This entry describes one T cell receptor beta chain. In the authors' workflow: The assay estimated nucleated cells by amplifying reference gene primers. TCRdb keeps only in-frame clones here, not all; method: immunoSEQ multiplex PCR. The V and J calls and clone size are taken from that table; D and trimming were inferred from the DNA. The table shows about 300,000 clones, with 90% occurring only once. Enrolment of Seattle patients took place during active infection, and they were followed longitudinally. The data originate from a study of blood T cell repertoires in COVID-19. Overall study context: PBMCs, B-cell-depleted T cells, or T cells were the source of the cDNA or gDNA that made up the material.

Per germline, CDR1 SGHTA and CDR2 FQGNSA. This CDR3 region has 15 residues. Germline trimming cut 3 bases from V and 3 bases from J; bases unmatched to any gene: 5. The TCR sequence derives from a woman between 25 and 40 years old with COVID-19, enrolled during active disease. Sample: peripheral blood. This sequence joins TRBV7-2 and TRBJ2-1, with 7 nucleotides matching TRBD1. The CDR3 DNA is TGTGCCAGCAGCTTGGACAGGTCCTTCTACAATGAGCAGTTCTTC. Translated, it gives CASSLDRSFYNEQFF.